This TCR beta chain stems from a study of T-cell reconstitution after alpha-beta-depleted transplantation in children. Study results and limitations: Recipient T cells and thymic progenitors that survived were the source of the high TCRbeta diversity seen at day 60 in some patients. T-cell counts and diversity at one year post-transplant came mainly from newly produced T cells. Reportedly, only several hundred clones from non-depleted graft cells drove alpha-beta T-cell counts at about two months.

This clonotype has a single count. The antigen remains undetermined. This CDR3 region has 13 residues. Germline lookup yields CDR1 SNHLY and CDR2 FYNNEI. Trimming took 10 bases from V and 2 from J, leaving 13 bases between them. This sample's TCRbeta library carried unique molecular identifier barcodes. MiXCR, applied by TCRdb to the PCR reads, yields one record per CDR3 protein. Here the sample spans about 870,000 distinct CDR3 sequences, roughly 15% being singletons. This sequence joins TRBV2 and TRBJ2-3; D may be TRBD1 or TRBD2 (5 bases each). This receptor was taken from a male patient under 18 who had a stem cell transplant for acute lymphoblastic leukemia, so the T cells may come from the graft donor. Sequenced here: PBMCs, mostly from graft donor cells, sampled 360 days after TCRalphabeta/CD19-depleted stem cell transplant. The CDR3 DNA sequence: TGTGCCACCCCGGGGCGGACCACAGATACGCAGTATTTT. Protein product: CATPGRTTDTQYF.